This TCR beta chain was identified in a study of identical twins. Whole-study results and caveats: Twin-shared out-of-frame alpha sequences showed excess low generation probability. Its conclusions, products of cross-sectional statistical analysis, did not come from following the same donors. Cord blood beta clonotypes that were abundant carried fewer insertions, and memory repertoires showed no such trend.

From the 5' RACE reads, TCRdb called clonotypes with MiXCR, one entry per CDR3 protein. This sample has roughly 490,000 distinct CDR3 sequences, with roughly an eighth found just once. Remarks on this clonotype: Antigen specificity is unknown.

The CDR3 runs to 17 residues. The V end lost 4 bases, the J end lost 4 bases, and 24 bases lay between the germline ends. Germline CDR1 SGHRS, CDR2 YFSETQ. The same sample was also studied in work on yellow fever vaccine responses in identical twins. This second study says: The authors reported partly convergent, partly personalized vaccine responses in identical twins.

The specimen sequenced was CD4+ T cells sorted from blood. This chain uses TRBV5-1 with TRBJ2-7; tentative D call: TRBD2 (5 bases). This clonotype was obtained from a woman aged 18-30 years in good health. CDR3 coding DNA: TGCGCCAGCAGCCCCCGAGGTTCGACCCTAGAGGGTTACGAGCAGTACTTC. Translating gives CASSPRGSTLEGYEQYF. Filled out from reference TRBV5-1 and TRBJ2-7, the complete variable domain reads KAGVTQTPRYLIKTRGQQVTLSCSPISGHRSVSWYQQTPGQGLQFLFEYFSETQRNKGNFPGRFSGRQFSNSRSEMNVSTLELGDSALYLCASSPRGSTLEGYEQYFGPGTRLTVT.